This T cell receptor (beta chain) was sequenced during a study of T cell repertoires in cytomegalovirus infection. Overall study context: The study used recently identified HLA-C-restricted and well-studied HLA-B-restricted CMV epitopes. An indication of both CMV infection and matching HLA type came from public TCR beta signatures.

TCRdb re-called the reads through MiXCR, storing one row per CDR3 protein. The sample has hundreds of thousands of distinct CDR3 sequences, 33% seen once. Regarding the study as a whole: Carriers of CMV and the relevant HLA type were discriminated by public TCR beta frequency. Ex vivo responses were dominated by HLA-C-restricted CMV-specific TCR beta clonotypes.

A word on this clonotype: Its antigen is not known.

V was clipped by 2 bases and J by 9 bases; unmatched bases: 12. This CDR3 comprises 16 residues. Germline lookup yields CDR1 GTSNPN and CDR2 SVGIG (reference sequence). Sequencing used cultured PBMCs, obtained from culture after CMV antigen stimulation. The clonotype originates from a human donor in good health (CMV status not recorded). Some clones in this sample may be carry-over from other donors' samples. The chain employs TRBV30 and TRBJ2-1, with 11 bases aligning to TRBD2. The CDR3 region is CAWSPGTSGLLVEQFF. The DNA of the CDR3 is TGTGCCTGGAGTCCTGGGACTAGCGGCCTCTTGGTTGAGCAGTTCTTC.